This TCR beta chain was recovered during a study of CD8 T cells in Susac syndrome. This clonotype was counted a single time. There are 16 residues in the CDR3. Germline lookup yields CDR1 LGHDT and CDR2 YNNKEL (reference sequence). V dropped 0 bases and J dropped 7; count of bases not matched to a gene: 7. RNA was extracted with the RNeasy kit, and a quantity of about 0.45 to 1 ug was reverse transcribed using random hexamers. TCRdb re-called the immunoSEQ multiplex PCR reads through MiXCR, storing one row per CDR3 protein. The data contain about 200,000 distinct CDR3 sequences, 91% of them singletons.

This chain connects TRBV3-1 to TRBJ2-3; 10 bases are shared with TRBD2. The clonotype originates from a human donor with Susac syndrome. The sequencing sample was made of CD4+ T cells from PBMCs. The DNA of the CDR3 is TGTGCCAGCAGCCAAGAGTGGACTAGCGGTACTTATACGCAGTATTTT. This codes for CASSQEWTSGTYTQYF.